This T cell receptor (beta chain) appears in the sequencing data of a study of T cells in Graves' hyperthyroidism and ophthalmopathy. Findings of the study overall: Blood samples included most of the expanded thyroid clonotypes exceeding 0.001.

Among ophthalmopathy patients, the Clinical Activity Score reached at least 3, the NOSPECS grade reached at least 4, and duration remained under 3 months. Clinical symptoms, serum thyroxine and TRAb, thyroid ultrasound and orbital computed tomography were used for the diagnoses. PBMCs were obtained from 9 to 10 ml fresh peripheral blood. V was pared by 0 bases and J by 0 bases, with 8 bases of the junction left unmatched. The CDR3 has 17 amino acids. In germline, CDR1 is DFQATT, CDR2 SNEGSKA (reference sequence). Amplification yielded TCR beta CDR3 regions, with RNA transcripts as the source. First-round RT-PCR with HTBI primers amplified the TCR CDR3 region. TCRdb called the multiplex PCR reads again in MiXCR, with one record for every CDR3 protein. The sample has hundreds of thousands of distinct CDR3 sequences, under 15% seen once. This clonotype has a handful of counts. Its target is unknown.

Sequenced: blood. The sequence was obtained from a woman aged 40 to 55 with Graves' ophthalmopathy. The chain links TRBV20-1 to TRBJ2-5; TRBD2 aligns across 9 bases. CDR3 coding DNA: TGCAGTGCTAGAGATAGTGGGAGCGGGGGGTACCAAGAGACCCAGTACTTC. Translated: CSARDSGSGGYQETQYF.